This T cell receptor beta chain originates from a study of OX40 agonist ivuxolimab in advanced cancers. Turning to the study itself: Patients were treated with intravenous ivuxolimab, dosed at 0.01 to 10 mg/kg and infused every 2 weeks. Earlier anti-PD-1, anti-PD-L1 or anti-CTLA-4 therapy was permitted; 30% to 45% had received some. Patients achieving partial responses numbered three: one hepatocellular carcinoma case and two cutaneous melanoma cases.

Produced via immunoSEQ multiplex PCR; TCRdb's table is partial and in-frame only. The data hold about 21,000 clones, with 75% to 85% observed a single time. CDR1 and CDR2 (germline): LGHNA, YSLEER. V was pared by 1 base and J by 2 bases, with 8 bases of the junction left unmatched. CDR3 length: 17 amino acids. The genes are TRBV4-3 and TRBJ1-3; 7 nucleotides align to TRBD1. This receptor was taken from an adult with an advanced solid tumor such as melanoma, head and neck, liver or kidney cancer. The sequences come from CD4+ or CD8+ T cells sorted from blood, collected in a trial of the OX40 agonist ivuxolimab. CDR3 region: CASSQGPGQNPGNTIYF. CDR3 nucleotides: TGCGCCAGCAGCCAAGGCCCGGGACAGAACCCTGGAAACACCATATATTTT.